One TCR beta chain is described in this entry. Its antigen is not known. This specimen comes from a study of CD4 T cells in relation to SARS-CoV-2 and coronaviruses. Clones were sequenced by immunoSEQ multiplex PCR, and TCRdb holds only the in-frame ones, with some missing. The sample lists under 20,000 clones; about 80% were seen once. CD4+ T cells from unexposed donors were obtained before the COVID-19 pandemic (2011-2018). Isolation of CD4+ T cells took place after 10 days in culture. The TCR sequence derives from a human donor in good health. Sequencing input: CD4+ T cells from PBMCs, cultured in vitro.

The CDR3 loop is CASSAQVSTDTQYF. The CDR3 DNA reads as TGTGCCAGCAGCGCTCAGGTCTCCACAGATACGCAGTATTTT. V gene TRBV9 combines with J gene TRBJ2-3; D unclear. Per germline, CDR1 SGDLS and CDR2 YYNGEE. The CDR3 is 14 residues long. V was trimmed by 3 bases and J by 2 bases, leaving 10 bases between them.